Reported below is one TCR beta chain. No antigen is known for it. The input lacks base qualities; no much larger clone sits a single base away. Stable Graves' hyperthyroidism was defined as the absence of progression to ophthalmopathy over 18 months of follow-up. Hyperthyroidism patients were aged 18 to 65 years and newly diagnosed, with disease duration of less than 2 months. Patients with uncontrolled infections, other autoimmune diseases, pregnancy or lactation were excluded. Diagnoses were established on the basis of clinical symptoms, serum thyroxine and TRAb, thyroid ultrasound, and orbital computed tomography. Total RNA was extracted using Trizol reagent, and RNA quality was assessed on an Agilent 2100 Bioanalyzer. The CDR3 measures 15 amino acids from cysteine to phenylalanine. Left in the record is the CDR3 DNA by itself, 45 bases read in frame from the first base. V gives up 5 bases and J gives up 0 bases, and the segment between their germline ends measures 8 bases. The germline V gene yields MNHNS for CDR1 and SASEGT for CDR2.

The sample comes from a study of T cells in Graves' hyperthyroidism and ophthalmopathy (dated by TCRdb to about 2019). In the study overall: TCR V-J signatures able to tell the groups apart were searched for in a discovery cohort of 100 or so patients, of whom 43 had Graves' ophthalmopathy and roughly 59 had stable Graves' hyperthyroidism. Whether ophthalmopathy could be predicted prospectively was tested in an independent validation cohort made up of 18 to 20 hyperthyroidism patients plus 17 patients who later progressed to ophthalmopathy. The 90 or so discovery patients were randomly split 7:3 into training and test sets. Thyroid tissue and blood T-cell repertoires from six or seven Graves' hyperthyroidism patients were also compared in the study. Following sampling, methimazole starting at 30 mg daily was given to hyperthyroidism patients, and high-dose intravenous methylprednisolone was given to ophthalmopathy patients. According to the paper, TCR Vbeta CDR3 sequencing was carried out on approximately 140 peripheral blood samples, which came from approximately 41 ophthalmopathy, around 74 hyperthyroidism and about 17 progressor patients.

The research as a whole found: Blood samples also contained most of the expanded thyroid clonotypes (frequency above 0.001), which suggests that blood repertoires may reflect thyroid immune responses. In validation, the model predicted progression to ophthalmopathy with just under 71% sensitivity and 72% to 85% specificity, a median of approximately 6.5 months before onset. No statistical method was used to fix the sample size in advance, and group allocation was not hidden from the investigators. Ophthalmopathy was separated from stable hyperthyroidism by a 13 V-J signature model, with around 90% sensitivity and about 84% specificity obtained in cross-validation and 80%/75% obtained in testing.

The TCR beta CDR3 regions were amplified from the RNA transcripts. A first-round RT-PCR of the TCR CDR3 used the HTBI primer set with the Qiagen OneStep RT-PCR kit. The libraries were constructed in a second round of multiplex PCR and then size-selected and purified. Sequencing of the libraries was done on an Illumina HiSeq2000 using paired-end 100 bp reads. In the authors' own workflow: SOAPnuke was used to process the raw data, removing reads that contained adapters or uncalled bases, had a mean Phred below 15, or lacked an exact match to the constant primer or identifier. COPE v1.2.5 was used to merge high-quality paired reads, and clonotypes were defined as unique nucleotide sequences. MiTCR v1.1 was used to align the clonotypes against IMGT TRBV, TRBD and TRBJ reference segments. Analysis was restricted to V-J combinations with a frequency above 0.0001, which covered roughly 99% of repertoires. A TCS score was defined as the ratio between F50 (clonal expansion) and ExV (chaos), using BLOSUM62-based TCRdist between CDR3 peptides within each V-J. Welch's t-statistics and random forest reduced 500 to 650 V-J features to around 14, which were used in a naive Bayes classifier (R e1071). Thyroid-blood repertoire similarity was quantified with the Morisita-Horn index. TCRdb cleaned the public reads at Q25 with fastp, built clones with MiXCR and kept in-frame beta chains. Records with the same CDR3 protein are collapsed into one entry carrying the most frequent genes and DNA. The V and J calls come from TCRdb's annotation, not from the publication. The sample contains a few hundred thousand distinct CDR3 sequences, around 42% of them found a single time. In total, the top ten clones hold around 8% of the sample.

The clonotype comes from a woman aged 18-29 years with Graves' hyperthyroidism. The sequenced sample consisted of peripheral blood or thyroid tissue (not recorded which). The chain employs TRBV6-1 and TRBJ2-6, with no confident D gene call. CDR3 sequence: CASSYARSGANVLTF. The nucleotides are TGTGCCAGCAGTTACGCTCGCTCTGGGGCCAACGTCCTGACTTTC.